This T cell receptor (beta chain) stems from a study of blood T cells in healthy people across ages. Study-wide points: Strong correlation was found linking TCR beta diversity to naive T cell percentage.

Worth noting for this clonotype: The target antigen is unknown.

PCR was performed a second time for roughly 6 to 12 cycles using a sample-barcoded 5' primer and a J-beta primer mix. MiXCR, run by TCRdb on the 5' RACE reads, gives a single entry per CDR3 protein. The top ten hold around 30% of the sample, which has about 640,000 distinct CDR3 sequences, roughly 41% seen once. This CDR3 contains 16 residues. Unmatched junction bases numbered 11, after V lost 5 bases and J lost 5 bases. CDR1 is SGHRS and CDR2 is YFSETQ in the germline V gene. The chain is built from TRBV5-1 and TRBJ2-7, with 12 bases identical to TRBD2. The specimen sequenced was blood. This TCR derives from a man older than 75 in good health. CDR3: CASRPTSGSYSHEQYF. CDR3 sequence (DNA): TGCGCCAGCAGGCCGACTAGCGGGAGTTACTCACACGAGCAGTACTTC. The full variable domain, its missing parts supplied by reference TRBV5-1 and TRBJ2-7, is KAGVTQTPRYLIKTRGQQVTLSCSPISGHRSVSWYQQTPGQGLQFLFEYFSETQRNKGNFPGRFSGRQFSNSRSEMNVSTLELGDSALYLCASRPTSGSYSHEQYFGPGTRLTVT.